What follows are 13 T cell receptor beta chains derived from one specimen sequenced in a study of CD8 T cells in Susac syndrome. RNA in amounts of roughly 0.45 to 1 ug was reverse transcribed with random hexamers. From the immunoSEQ multiplex PCR reads, TCRdb called clonotypes with MiXCR, one entry per CDR3 protein. This table holds about 150,000 distinct CDR3 sequences, roughly 95% found once. The sequencing sample was made of CD8+ T cells from PBMCs. The receptor set was obtained from a human donor with multiple sclerosis.

The V gene is TRBV27, the J gene TRBJ1-6; D might be TRBD1 (6 bases). The V and J ends lost 3 bases and 9 bases respectively, with 9 bases between them. This CDR3 has 13 residues. Germline V lookup: CDR1 MNHEY, CDR2 SMNVEV (reference sequence). The DNA of the CDR3 is TGTGCCAGCAGTTTGGACAGCGGTTCACCCCTCCACTTT. Protein sequence: CASSLDSGSPLHF.

This rearrangement joins TRBV3-1 to TRBJ1-2; a possible D gene is TRBD1 (5 bases). The V end was cut by 0 bases, the J end by 1 base, with 15 bases between. The length of the CDR3 is 17 residues. Germline V lookup: CDR1 LGHDT, CDR2 YNNKEL (reference sequence). CDR3 sequence reads: CASSQETGTFYNYGYTF. The CDR3 DNA is TGTGCCAGCAGCCAAGAAACCGGGACCTTTTATAACTATGGCTACACCTTC.

This chain links TRBV27 with TRBJ2-2; TRBD1 agrees at 8 bases. The CDR3 contains 14 residues. Germline V CDR1 and CDR2: MNHEY, SMNVEV (reference sequence). V shed 4 bases and J 3 bases; nucleotides not matched to a gene: 1. CDR3 sequence reads: CASSSTGDTGELFF. CDR3 nucleotide sequence: TGTGCCAGCAGTTCGACAGGGGACACCGGGGAGCTGTTTTTT.

CDR3 sequence (DNA): TGTGCCAGCAGTCCCGAAGGGGGGGCGAGCACAGATACGCAGTATTTT. This codes for CASSPEGGASTDTQYF. This chain joins TRBV6-2 or TRBV6-3 and TRBJ2-3; D possibly corresponds to TRBD2 (7 bases). Germline CDR1 reads MNHEY; CDR2 reads SVGEGT. The CDR3 loop spans 16 amino acids. Deletions cut 5 bases from V and 0 bases from J, with 15 bases between.

The rearrangement uses TRBV20-1 and TRBJ2-5; 8 positions agree with TRBD2. Trimming removed 0 bases from V and 0 bases from J; junction bases left unmatched: 3. CDR3 length: 15 residues. CDR1 is DFQATT, CDR2 SNEGSKA, per germline (reference sequence). DNA of the CDR3: TGCAGTGCTAGAGACACTAGCGGTTACCAAGAGACCCAGTACTTC. Its protein product is CSARDTSGYQETQYF.

The chain couples TRBV15 to TRBJ1-6; D uncertain. Germline CDR1 reads LNHNV; CDR2 reads YYDKDF (reference sequence). Trimming left V 3 bases short and J 8 bases short, with 14 bases between. This CDR3 is 15 amino acids long. The CDR3 region has the DNA TGTGCCACCAGCAGGGGATCACTAGAACATTCACCCCTCCACTTT. It translates to CATSRGSLEHSPLHF. Complete variable domain (other parts from reference TRBV15 and TRBJ1-6): DAMVIQNPRYQVTQFGKPVTLSCSQTLNHNVMYWYQQKSSQAPKLLFHYYDKDFNNEADTPDNFQSRRPNTSFCFLDIRSPGLGDTAMYLCATSRGSLEHSPLHFGNGTRLTVT.

The chain carries TRBV24-1 and TRBJ1-1; D is possibly TRBD1 (5 bases). This CDR3 has 10 amino acids. Trimming stripped 9 bases from V and 5 bases from J, with 6 bases between. Germline lookup yields CDR1 KGHDR and CDR2 SFDVKD. The CDR3 spells CATWGTEAFF. The CDR3 nucleotides are TGTGCCACCTGGGGGACTGAAGCTTTCTTT.

The genes are TRBV9 and TRBJ1-1; no clear D. V was cut by 5 bases and J by 5 bases, with 7 bases left in between. The CDR3 length is 11 residues. The germline V gene has CDR1 SGDLS and CDR2 YYNGEE. In DNA, the CDR3 is TGTGCCAGCAGTGCTGGGACTGAAGCTTTCTTT. It codes for CASSAGTEAFF.

The DNA of the CDR3 is TGTGCCTGGAGTGTCGGGGTAGGCAATCAGCCCCAGCATTTT. Residues: CAWSVGVGNQPQHF. The genes are TRBV30 and TRBJ1-5, with D unresolved. CDR1 GTSNPN and CDR2 SVGIG come from the germline V gene (reference sequence). The CDR3 runs 14 residues. Deletions cut 0 bases from V and 2 bases from J, with 8 bases between. Supplemented by reference TRBV30 and TRBJ1-5, the full variable domain reads SQTIHQWPATLVQPVGSPLSLECTVEGTSNPNLYWYRQAAGRGLQLLFYSVGIGQISSEVPQNLSASRPQDRQFILSSKKLLLSDSGFYLCAWSVGVGNQPQHFGDGTRLSIL.

V and J are TRBV7-9 and TRBJ2-1, with D possibly TRBD1 on 6 matching bases. Germline values: CDR1 SEHNR, CDR2 FQNEAQ (reference sequence). The CDR3 sequence is 14 residues long. The V end lost 6 bases, the J end lost 1 base, and 10 bases lay between the germline ends. CDR3 bases: TGTGCCAGCAGGGACAGTTCATCCTACAATGAGCAGTTCTTC. Protein sequence: CASRDSSSYNEQFF.

This chain joins TRBV19 and TRBJ1-1; D remains unclear. CDR3 length: 12 residues. Germline CDR1 LNHDA, CDR2 SQIVND (reference sequence). V dropped 7 bases and J dropped 6 bases, with 12 bases sitting between them. The CDR3 bases are TGTGCCAGTACTAATACTGGGCCTGAAGCTTTCTTT. As protein: CASTNTGPEAFF. Together with reference TRBV19 and TRBJ1-1, the CDR3 gives the full variable domain: DGGITQSPKYLFRKEGQNVTLSCEQNLNHDAMYWYRQDPGQGLRLIYYSQIVNDFQKGDIAEGYSVSREKKESFPLTVTSAQKNPTAFYLCASTNTGPEAFFGQGTRLTVV.

This rearrangement joins TRBV3-1 to TRBJ1-1; 7 bases are a match to TRBD1. Per the germline V gene, CDR1 is LGHDT and CDR2 is YNNKEL (reference sequence). The V and J ends lost 3 bases and 6 bases, in that order; junction bases with no gene match: 10. The CDR3 runs to 15 residues. CDR3 in DNA: TGTGCCAGCAGCCAGAAGAGAGGGGGCGCCTCTGAAGCTTTCTTT. It specifies CASSQKRGGASEAFF.

The CDR3, as DNA: TGTGCCACCAGTCTAAGCGGGGGGAGGGGTGAGCAGTTCTTC. Its protein product is CATSLSGGRGEQFF. V usage is TRBV24-1 and J usage is TRBJ2-1; TRBD2 matches at 9 bases. This CDR3 region has 14 residues. Germline lookup yields CDR1 KGHDR and CDR2 SFDVKD. Germline trimming cut 6 bases from V and 9 bases from J; bases unmatched to any gene: 8.